These 18 T cell receptor beta chains share one sample of origin, sequenced in a study of T cells in Graves' hyperthyroidism and ophthalmopathy. It was RNA transcripts that yielded the amplified TCR beta CDR3 regions. A set of HTBI primers served as the primers for a first-round RT-PCR of the TCR CDR3. TCRdb re-derived calls from the multiplex PCR reads in MiXCR, one entry per CDR3 protein. The table includes hundreds of thousands of distinct CDR3 sequences, approximately 25% detected once. Sequenced material: blood. The receptors were gathered from a woman aged 35 to 49 with Graves' ophthalmopathy.

This clonotype was seen at least ten times. The chain has TRBV20-1 and TRBJ1-2; 12 bases are a match to TRBD1. The CDR3 consists of 16 residues. V lost 5 bases to trimming and J lost 2 bases; unmatched junction nucleotides: 9. The germline V gene has CDR1 DFQATT and CDR2 SNEGSKA (reference sequence). CDR3 residues: CSARRDRGQINYGYTF. In nucleotides, the CDR3 is TGCAGTGCTCGCCGGGACAGGGGGCAGATAAACTATGGCTACACCTTC.

This clonotype was counted at least ten times. The chain has TRBV18 and TRBJ1-4, with TRBD1 as a possible D gene (6 bases). The CDR3 sequence is 15 residues long. V lost 0 bases, J lost 8 bases, and 13 bases lay in between. Germline assignment: CDR1 KGHSH and CDR2 LQKENI. CDR3 in DNA: TGTGCCAGCTCACCACCGAACAGGGAAGGCGAAAAACTGTTTTTT. Translating gives CASSPPNREGEKLFF.

This clonotype appeared many times. The chain recombines TRBV3-1 with TRBJ1-1; D perhaps matches TRBD1 (5 bases). Germline loops: CDR1 LGHDT, CDR2 YNNKEL (reference sequence). The CDR3 spans 13 residues. The V and J ends lost 0 bases and 12 bases respectively, with 14 bases between them. CDR3 protein: CASSQESRGGSFF. The CDR3 DNA follows: TGTGCCAGCAGCCAAGAATCGAGGGGAGGATCTTTCTTT.

This clonotype was detected a few times. The chain combines TRBV28 with TRBJ1-1, with a tentative D call TRBD1 (5 bases). The germline V gene encodes CDR1 MDHEN and CDR2 SYDVKM. The CDR3 covers 14 residues. With 4 bases removed from V and 5 bases from J, the gap between germline ends came to 14 bases. CDR3 coding DNA: TGTGCCAGCAGTTCCACGGGGGGGGGGACTGAAGCTTTCTTT. It is translated as CASSSTGGGTEAFF.

This clonotype was found many times. The rearrangement joins TRBV6-1 to TRBJ2-2; TRBD1 matches 7 bases. Per the germline V gene, CDR1 is MNHNS and CDR2 is SASEGT. V lost 4 bases to trimming and J lost 3 bases; unmatched junction nucleotides: 11. The CDR3 has 17 residues. As DNA, the CDR3 is TGTGCCAGCAGTGGGTTGAGACAGGGCATGTACACCGGGGAGCTGTTTTTT. It yields the protein CASSGLRQGMYTGELFF.

This clonotype was seen many times. This chain connects TRBV28 to TRBJ1-5; D perhaps matches TRBD1 (5 bases). Trimming removed 3 bases from V and 0 bases from J, with 27 bases in between. This CDR3 is built from 21 residues. Germline CDR1 is MDHEN and CDR2 is SYDVKM. The chain's CDR3 is CASSFALDTGFQVYSNQPQHF. The DNA of the CDR3 is TGTGCCAGCAGTTTCGCGTTGGACACGGGGTTTCAAGTGTATAGCAATCAGCCCCAGCATTTT.

Ten or more counts support this clonotype. The gene calls are TRBV24-1 and TRBJ1-3; D gene unclear. Trimming cost V 4 bases and J 0 bases, with 6 bases left between them. There are 14 residues in the CDR3. The V gene's germline CDR1 is KGHDR and CDR2 SFDVKD. The CDR3 reads CATSDRSSGNTIYF. CDR3 DNA: TGTGCCACCAGTGACAGAAGCTCTGGAAACACCATATATTTT.

This clonotype was counted ten times or more. This sequence joins TRBV28 and TRBJ1-2; 7 bases are a match to TRBD1. Germline-derived CDR1 and CDR2 are MDHEN and SYDVKM. The CDR3 totals 16 residues. Germline trimming cut 4 bases from V and 3 bases from J; bases unmatched to any gene: 11. The CDR3: CASSSLGTEGDYGYTF. CDR3 bases: TGTGCCAGCAGTTCCCTCGGGACAGAGGGGGACTATGGCTACACCTTC.

A few counts support this clonotype. One base away lies a much larger clone, so this may be a sequencing read error. V gene TRBV7-8 combines with J gene TRBJ1-1; 8 bases match TRBD1. Trimming at V came to 5 bases and at J to 0 bases, leaving 8 bases not matched to a gene. Germline V CDR1 and CDR2: SGHVS, FQNEAQ. This CDR3 has 16 amino acids. In DNA, the CDR3 is TGTGCCAGCAGCAAGCGTGACAGGGGTCTGAACACTGAAGCTTTCTTT. This translates into CASSKRDRGLNTEAFF.

This clonotype has only a few counts. The chain uses TRBV10-2 and TRBJ2-7; 11 bases fit TRBD2. Germline V lookup: CDR1 WSHSY, CDR2 SAAADI. This CDR3 is 16 amino acids long. The trim removed 10 bases at V and 4 bases at J, leaving 15 bases unmatched. CDR3 loop: CAIGVGLAGAPYEQYF. DNA for the CDR3: TGCGCCATCGGGGTAGGACTAGCGGGTGCGCCTTACGAGCAGTACTTC.

This clonotype showed up many times. The chain links TRBV2 to TRBJ1-2; D uncertain. V gave up 1 base and J gave up 4 bases, with 10 bases separating them. CDR3 length equals 14 residues. Germline V gives CDR1 SNHLY, CDR2 FYNNEI. The CDR3 DNA reads as TGTGCCAGCAGTGAAGATGCAGGCCTCTATGGCTACACCTTC. It yields the protein CASSEDAGLYGYTF.

There are many counts of this clonotype. The J gene is TRBJ1-5, the V gene TRBV2; no clear D. This CDR3 contains 15 residues. Per germline, CDR1 SNHLY and CDR2 FYNNEI. V shed 2 bases and J shed 5 bases, with 13 bases lying between them. The CDR3 bases are TGTGCCAGCAGTGAATGGGAGTGGGCCCATCAGCCCCAGCATTTT. This gives the protein CASSEWEWAHQPQHF.

The sample holds many counts of this clonotype. The rearrangement links TRBV12-3 or TRBV12-4 to TRBJ2-5, with 8 bases aligning to TRBD1. This CDR3 is built from 14 residues. The J segment lost 5 bases and the V segment lost 2 bases, leaving 4 bases of the junction unmatched. As DNA, the CDR3 is TGTGCCAGCAGTTTATCAGGGGGCTTGGAGACCCAGTACTTC. It translates to CASSLSGGLETQYF.

In its sample, this clonotype was seen many times. This CDR3 reads CASSIWDPARNTEAFF. In nucleotides, the CDR3 is TGTGCCAGTAGTATATGGGACCCGGCCCGGAACACTGAAGCTTTCTTT. The J gene is TRBJ1-1, the V gene TRBV19, with TRBD1 as a possible D gene (5 bases). Germline assignment: CDR1 LNHDA and CDR2 SQIVND (reference sequence). Trimming removed 2 bases from V and 1 base from J, with 14 bases in between. The CDR3 runs to 16 residues.

This clonotype was counted at least ten times. V is TRBV2 and J is TRBJ2-2, with D maybe TRBD2 (5 bases). CDR3 length equals 14 residues. Deletions cut 4 bases from V and 4 bases from J, with 10 bases between. The germline V gene has CDR1 SNHLY and CDR2 FYNNEI. In nucleotides, the CDR3 is TGTGCCAGCAGTGTCCGGGATGGCACCGGGGAGCTGTTTTTT. This translates into CASSVRDGTGELFF.

This clonotype has more than one count but fewer than ten. The chain carries TRBV28 and TRBJ1-2, with D possibly matching TRBD1 (6 bases). From germline, CDR1 is MDHEN and CDR2 SYDVKM. V lost 2 bases and J lost 6, with 13 bases in between. The CDR3 is 14 amino acids. CDR3 DNA: TGTGCCAGCAGTTTACGGGGGCGCGGTGATGGCTACACCTTC. The encoded protein is CASSLRGRGDGYTF.

A remark on this clonotype: A much larger clone differs from this one at a single base, so this may be a read error. The rearrangement joins TRBV29-1 to TRBJ1-1; D gene unclear. The ends were cut back, 7 bases at V and 0 bases at J, with 15 bases in the middle. Germline V gene data show CDR1 as SQVTM and CDR2 as ANQGSEA. The CDR3 has 14 residues. Here the CDR3 reads CSARAPGLNTEAFF. CDR3 nucleotides: TGCAGCGCTCGGGCCCCGGGGTTGAACACTGAAGCTTTCTTT.

The V and J genes are TRBV6-5 and TRBJ1-1; 10 bases are a match to TRBD1. The V and J ends lost 0 bases and 11 bases, in that order; junction bases with no gene match: 3. The germline V gene encodes CDR1 MNHEY and CDR2 SVGAGI. This CDR3 comprises 13 residues. The CDR3 region is CASSYSGQGRAFF. As DNA, the CDR3 is TGTGCCAGCAGTTACTCGGGACAGGGGCGGGCTTTCTTT.